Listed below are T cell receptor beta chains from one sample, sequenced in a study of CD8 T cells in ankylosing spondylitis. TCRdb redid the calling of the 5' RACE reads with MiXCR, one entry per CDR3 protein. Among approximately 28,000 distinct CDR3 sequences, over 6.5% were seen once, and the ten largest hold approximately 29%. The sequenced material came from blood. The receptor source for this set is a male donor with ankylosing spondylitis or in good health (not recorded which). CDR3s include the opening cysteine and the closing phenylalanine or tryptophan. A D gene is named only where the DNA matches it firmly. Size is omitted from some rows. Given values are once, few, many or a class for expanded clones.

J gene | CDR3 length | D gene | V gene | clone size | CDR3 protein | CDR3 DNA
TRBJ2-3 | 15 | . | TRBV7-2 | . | CASSLRGISTDTQYF | TGTGCCAGCAGCTTAAGGGGGATAAGCACAGATACGCAGTATTTT
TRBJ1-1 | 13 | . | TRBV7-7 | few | CASSAAPNTEAFF | TGTGCTAGCAGCGCGGCGCCTAACACTGAAGCTTTCTTT
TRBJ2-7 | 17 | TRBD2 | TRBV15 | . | CATSNPGLAGDPYEQYF | TGTGCCACCAGCAATCCGGGACTAGCGGGAGATCCCTACGAGCAGTACTTC
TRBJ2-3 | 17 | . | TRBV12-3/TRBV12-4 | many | CASSTLFQRTYTDTQYF | TGTGCCAGCAGCACCCTGTTCCAGCGGACCTACACAGATACGCAGTATTTT
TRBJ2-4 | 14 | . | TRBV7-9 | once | CASSSVTGVDIQYF | TGTGCCAGCAGCTCGGTAACTGGCGTGGACATTCAGTACTTC
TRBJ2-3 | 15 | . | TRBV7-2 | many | CASSLRGLATDTQYF | TGTGCCAGCAGCTTACGTGGACTTGCCACAGATACGCAGTATTTT
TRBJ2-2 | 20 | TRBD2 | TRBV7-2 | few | CASSFLKGGLAGENTGELFF | TGTGCCAGCAGCTTCCTAAAGGGGGGACTAGCGGGAGAGAACACCGGGGAGCTGTTTTTT
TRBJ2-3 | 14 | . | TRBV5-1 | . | CASSDGPGQDTQYF | TGCGCCAGCAGCGACGGACCGGGACAAGATACGCAGTATTTT
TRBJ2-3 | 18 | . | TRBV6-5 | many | CASSYSRGRYSSTDTQYF | TGTGCCAGCAGTTACTCGAGGGGCAGATATTCTAGCACAGATACGCAGTATTTT
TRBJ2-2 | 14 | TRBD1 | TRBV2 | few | CASNSGTETGELFF | TGTGCCAGTAATTCCGGGACAGAGACCGGGGAGCTGTTTTTT
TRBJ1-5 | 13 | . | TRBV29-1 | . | CSVSVGGDQPQHF | TGCAGCGTTTCTGTCGGGGGGGATCAGCCCCAGCATTTT
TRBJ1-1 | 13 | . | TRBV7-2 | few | CASSPRYRAEAFF | TGTGCCAGCAGCCCCAGGTACCGGGCTGAAGCTTTCTTT
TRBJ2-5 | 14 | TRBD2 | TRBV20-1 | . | CSARGLVGEVTQYF | TGCAGTGCTAGGGGACTAGTAGGGGAGGTGACCCAGTACTTC
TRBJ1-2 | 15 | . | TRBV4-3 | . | CASSHSGENIYGYTF | TGCGCCAGCAGCCACTCAGGGGAAAATATCTATGGCTACACCTTC
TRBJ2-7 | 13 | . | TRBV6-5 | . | CASSPGKANEQYF | TGTGCCAGCAGTCCGGGTAAGGCCAACGAGCAGTACTTC
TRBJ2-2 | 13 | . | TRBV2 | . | CASSEGGSGELFF | TGTGCCAGCAGTGAAGGGGGATCCGGGGAGCTGTTTTTT
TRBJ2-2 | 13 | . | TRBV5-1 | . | CASSREATGELFF | TGCGCCAGCAGCAGGGAGGCCACCGGGGAGCTGTTTTTT
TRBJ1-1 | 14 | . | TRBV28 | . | CASSFMGLNTEAFF | TGTGCCAGCAGTTTTATGGGACTGAACACTGAAGCTTTCTTT
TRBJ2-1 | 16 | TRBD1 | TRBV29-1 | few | CSVRDSRDSPYNEQFF | TGCAGCGTCCGAGACTCACGGGACAGTCCCTACAATGAGCAGTTCTTC
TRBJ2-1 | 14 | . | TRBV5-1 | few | CASRKGDGNNEQFF | TGCGCCAGCAGGAAAGGGGACGGGAACAATGAGCAGTTCTTC